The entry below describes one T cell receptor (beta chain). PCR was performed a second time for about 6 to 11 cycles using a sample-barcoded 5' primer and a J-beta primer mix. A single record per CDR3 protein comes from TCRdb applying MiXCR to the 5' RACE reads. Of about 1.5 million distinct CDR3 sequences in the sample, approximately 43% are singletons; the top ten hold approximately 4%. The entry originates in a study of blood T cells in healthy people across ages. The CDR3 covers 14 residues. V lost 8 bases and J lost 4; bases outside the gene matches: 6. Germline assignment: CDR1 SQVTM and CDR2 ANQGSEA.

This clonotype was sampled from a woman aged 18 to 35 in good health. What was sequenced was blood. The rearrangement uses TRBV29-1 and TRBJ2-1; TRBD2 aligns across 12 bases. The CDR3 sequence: CSPTSGSVYNEQFF. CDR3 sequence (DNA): TGCAGCCCGACTAGCGGGAGTGTTTACAATGAGCAGTTCTTC.